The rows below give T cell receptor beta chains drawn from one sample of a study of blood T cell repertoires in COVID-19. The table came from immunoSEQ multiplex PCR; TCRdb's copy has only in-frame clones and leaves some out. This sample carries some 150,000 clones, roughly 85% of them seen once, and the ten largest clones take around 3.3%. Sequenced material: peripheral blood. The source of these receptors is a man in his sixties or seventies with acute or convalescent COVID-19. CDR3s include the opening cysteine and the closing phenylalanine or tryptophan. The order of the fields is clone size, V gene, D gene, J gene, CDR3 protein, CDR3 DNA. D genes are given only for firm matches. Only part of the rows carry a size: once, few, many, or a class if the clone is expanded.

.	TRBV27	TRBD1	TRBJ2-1	CASSMGQGAPNEQFF	TGTGCCAGCAGCATGGGACAGGGGGCTCCGAATGAGCAGTTCTTC
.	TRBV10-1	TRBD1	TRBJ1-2	CASSVGQGSNGYTF	TGCGCCAGCAGTGTGGGACAGGGTAGTAATGGCTACACCTTC
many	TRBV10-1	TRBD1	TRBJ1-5	CASSEWRGPQPQHF	TGCGCCAGCAGTGAGTGGAGGGGGCCTCAGCCCCAGCATTTT
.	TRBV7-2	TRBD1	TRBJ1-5	CASSVGQRNQPQHF	TGTGCCAGCAGCGTGGGACAGCGCAATCAGCCCCAGCATTTT
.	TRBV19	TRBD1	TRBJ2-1	CASSTITGVGVDEQFF	TGTGCCAGTAGTACCATTACAGGGGTAGGGGTCGATGAGCAGTTCTTC
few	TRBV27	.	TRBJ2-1	CASSTRTTPSSYNEQFF	TGTGCCAGCAGTACCCGGACTACTCCGAGCTCCTACAATGAGCAGTTCTTC
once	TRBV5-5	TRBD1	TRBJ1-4	CASSTGQGRVEKLFF	TGTGCCAGCAGCACCGGACAGGGTAGAGTTGAAAAACTGTTTTTT
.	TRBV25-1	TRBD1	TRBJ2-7	CASRGQGAEYEQYF	TGTGCCAGCAGAGGACAGGGGGCCGAGTACGAGCAGTACTTC
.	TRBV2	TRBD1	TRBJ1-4	CASTTGLYEKLFF	TGTGCCAGCACGACAGGGTTATATGAAAAACTGTTTTTT
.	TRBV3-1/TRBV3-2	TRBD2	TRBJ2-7	CASSQEKEAGEQYF	TGTGCCAGCAGCCAAGAGAAGGAAGCGGGGGAGCAGTACTTC
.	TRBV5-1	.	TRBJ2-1	CASSLAVGGSYNEQFF	TGCGCCAGCAGCTTGGCCGTCGGAGGCTCCTACAATGAGCAGTTCTTC
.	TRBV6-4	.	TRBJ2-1	CASTSSGRGFEQFF	TGTGCCAGCACTAGTAGCGGCCGGGGTTTTGAGCAGTTCTTC
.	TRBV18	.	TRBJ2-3	CASSPAGSTDTQYF	TGTGCCAGCTCACCGGCAGGTAGCACAGATACGCAGTATTTT
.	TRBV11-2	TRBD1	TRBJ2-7	CASEGQGHEQYF	TGTGCCAGCGAGGGACAGGGCCACGAGCAGTACTTC
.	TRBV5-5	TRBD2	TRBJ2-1	CASSLGLADYNEQFF	TGTGCCAGCAGCTTGGGTCTAGCGGACTACAATGAGCAGTTCTTC
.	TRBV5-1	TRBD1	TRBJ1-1	CASSSQGGTEAFF	TGCGCCAGCAGCTCCCAGGGGGGCACTGAAGCTTTCTTT
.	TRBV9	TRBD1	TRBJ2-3	CASSVRTGTSTDTQYF	TGTGCCAGCAGCGTTAGGACAGGGACGAGCACAGATACGCAGTATTTT
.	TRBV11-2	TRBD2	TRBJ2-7	CASSLIAGGSYEQYF	TGTGCCAGCAGCCTAATAGCGGGCGGCTCCTACGAGCAGTACTTC
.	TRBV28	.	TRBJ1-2	CASRGREYGYTF	TGTGCCAGCAGGGGGCGCGAGTATGGCTACACCTTC
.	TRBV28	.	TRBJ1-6	CATGDYSPLHF	TGTGCCACCGGGGACTATTCACCCCTCCACTTT
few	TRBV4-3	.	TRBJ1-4	CASSQDMAGVNEKLFF	TGCGCCAGCAGCCAAGATATGGCAGGGGTGAATGAAAAACTGTTTTTT
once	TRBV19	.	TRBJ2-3	CASSGRDAGYVDTQYF	TGTGCCAGTAGTGGACGGGACGCGGGGTACGTAGATACGCAGTATTTT
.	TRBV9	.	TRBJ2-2	CASSVVGSGELFF	TGTGCCAGCAGCGTAGTCGGGAGCGGGGAGCTGTTTTTT
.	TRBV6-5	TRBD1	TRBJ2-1	CASSQDRVSGNEQFF	TGTGCCAGCAGCCAGGACAGGGTTTCGGGTAATGAGCAGTTCTTC
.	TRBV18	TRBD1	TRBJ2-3	CASSPLTGTDTQYF	TGTGCCAGCTCACCACTGACAGGGACAGATACGCAGTATTTT
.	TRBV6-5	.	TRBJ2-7	CASSYSRLTLYEQYF	TGTGCCAGCAGTTACTCGAGACTCACGCTTTACGAGCAGTACTTC
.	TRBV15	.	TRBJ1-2	CATSRDMRGGAYGYTF	TGTGCCACCAGCAGAGATATGAGGGGAGGGGCCTATGGCTACACCTTC
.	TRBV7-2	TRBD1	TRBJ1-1	CASSLSAPGGLMNTEAFF	TGTGCCAGCAGCTTATCGGCGCCAGGGGGCCTGATGAACACTGAAGCTTTCTTT
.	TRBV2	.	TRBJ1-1	CASSEQNTEAFF	TGTGCCAGCAGTGAACAGAACACTGAAGCTTTCTTT
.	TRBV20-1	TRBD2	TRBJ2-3	CSASIAGAIPDTQYF	TGCAGTGCTAGTATAGCGGGAGCAATCCCAGATACGCAGTATTTT
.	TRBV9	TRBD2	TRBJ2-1	CASSVDPGGDEQFF	TGTGCCAGCAGCGTAGATCCGGGGGGAGATGAGCAGTTCTTC
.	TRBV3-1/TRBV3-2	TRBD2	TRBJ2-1	CASSRPLETSGSNEQFF	TGTGCCAGCAGCCGCCCCTTAGAGACTAGCGGGAGCAATGAGCAGTTCTTC
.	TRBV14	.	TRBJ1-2	CASSPGNNNYGYTF	TGTGCCAGCAGCCCTGGTAACAACAACTATGGCTACACCTTC
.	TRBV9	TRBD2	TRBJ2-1	CASSVELASGRSEQFF	TGTGCCAGCAGCGTAGAGCTGGCTAGCGGGAGAAGTGAGCAGTTCTTC
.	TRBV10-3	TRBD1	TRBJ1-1	CAISVVDRAEAFF	TGTGCCATCAGTGTTGTGGACAGGGCTGAAGCTTTCTTT
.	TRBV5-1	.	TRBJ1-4	CASRPGGGEKLFF	TGCGCCAGCAGACCGGGAGGAGGGGAAAAACTGTTTTTT
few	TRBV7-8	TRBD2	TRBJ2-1	CASSGLAGGGEQFF	TGTGCCAGCAGCGGGCTAGCGGGAGGGGGTGAGCAGTTCTTC
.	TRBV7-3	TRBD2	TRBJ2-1	CASSLSGGAYNEQFF	TGTGCCAGCAGCTTATCGGGAGGGGCCTACAATGAGCAGTTCTTC
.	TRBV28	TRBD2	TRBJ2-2	CASSDTSGYTGELFF	TGTGCCAGCAGCGATACTAGCGGCTACACCGGGGAGCTGTTTTTT
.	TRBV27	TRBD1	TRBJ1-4	CASSPLGPGQATGKLFF	TGTGCCAGCAGCCCCTTGGGGCCGGGACAGGCGACGGGAAAACTGTTTTTT
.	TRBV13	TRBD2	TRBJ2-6	CASSSRPSGSSGANVLTF	TGTGCCAGCAGCTCCCGACCTAGCGGGAGCTCTGGGGCCAACGTCCTGACTTTC
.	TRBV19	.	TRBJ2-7	CASSIPQVPYEQYF	TGTGCCAGTAGTATACCTCAGGTGCCCTACGAGCAGTACTTC